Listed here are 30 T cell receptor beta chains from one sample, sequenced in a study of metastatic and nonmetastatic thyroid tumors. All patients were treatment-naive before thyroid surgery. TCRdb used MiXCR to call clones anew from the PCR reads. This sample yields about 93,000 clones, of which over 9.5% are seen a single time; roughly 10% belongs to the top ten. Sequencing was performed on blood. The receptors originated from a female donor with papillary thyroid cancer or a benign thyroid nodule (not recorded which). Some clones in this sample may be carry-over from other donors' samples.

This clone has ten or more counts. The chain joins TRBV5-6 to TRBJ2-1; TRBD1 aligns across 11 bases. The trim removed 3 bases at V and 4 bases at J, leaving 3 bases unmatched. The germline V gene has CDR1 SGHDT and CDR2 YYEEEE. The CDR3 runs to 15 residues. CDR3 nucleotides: TGTGCCAGCAGCTCCGGACAGGGGGCTTACAATGAGCAGTTCTTC. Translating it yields CASSSGQGAYNEQFF.

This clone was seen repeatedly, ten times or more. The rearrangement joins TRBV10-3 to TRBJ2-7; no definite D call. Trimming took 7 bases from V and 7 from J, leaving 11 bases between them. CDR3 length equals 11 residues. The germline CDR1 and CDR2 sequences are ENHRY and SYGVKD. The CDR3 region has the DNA TGTGCCATCAAAAAGGGTTATGAGCAGTACTTC. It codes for CAIKKGYEQYF.

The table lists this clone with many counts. The CDR3 here is CASSLQGRASGNTIYF. CDR3 in DNA: TGTGCCAGCAGCTTACAGGGGCGCGCCTCTGGAAACACCATATATTTT. This chain connects TRBV11-2 to TRBJ1-3, with D tentatively TRBD1 (6 bases). V shed 2 bases and J shed 0 bases, with 11 bases lying between them. The CDR3 spans 16 residues. Germline V gene sequence: CDR1 SGHAT, CDR2 FQNNGV.

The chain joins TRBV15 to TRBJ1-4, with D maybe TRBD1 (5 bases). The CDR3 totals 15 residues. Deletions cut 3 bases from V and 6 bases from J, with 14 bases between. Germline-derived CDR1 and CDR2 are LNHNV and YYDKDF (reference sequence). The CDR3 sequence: CATSRPGLGDEKLFF. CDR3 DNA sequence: TGTGCCACCAGCAGGCCGGGTCTAGGGGATGAAAAACTGTTTTTT.

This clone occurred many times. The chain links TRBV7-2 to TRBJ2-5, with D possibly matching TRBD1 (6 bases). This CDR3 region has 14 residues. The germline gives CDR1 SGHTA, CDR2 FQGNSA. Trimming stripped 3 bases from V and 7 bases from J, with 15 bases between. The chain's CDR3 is CASSLWSGDGTQYF. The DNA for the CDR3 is TGTGCCAGCAGCTTGTGGTCAGGGGATGGGACCCAGTACTTC.

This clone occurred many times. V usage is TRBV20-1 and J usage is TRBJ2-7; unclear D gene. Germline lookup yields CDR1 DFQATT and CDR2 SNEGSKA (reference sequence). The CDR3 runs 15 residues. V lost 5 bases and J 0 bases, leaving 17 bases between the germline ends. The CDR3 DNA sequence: TGCAGTGCTGGGCAACCAAAACCCAGCTCCTACGAGCAGTACTTC. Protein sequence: CSAGQPKPSSYEQYF.

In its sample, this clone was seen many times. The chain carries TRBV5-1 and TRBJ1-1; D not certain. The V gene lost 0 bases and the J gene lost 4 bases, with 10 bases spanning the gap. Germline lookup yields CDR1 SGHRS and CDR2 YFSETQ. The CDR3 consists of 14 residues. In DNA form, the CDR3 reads TGCGCCAGCAGCTTGGCCGAGGGCGGCACTGAAGCTTTCTTT. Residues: CASSLAEGGTEAFF.

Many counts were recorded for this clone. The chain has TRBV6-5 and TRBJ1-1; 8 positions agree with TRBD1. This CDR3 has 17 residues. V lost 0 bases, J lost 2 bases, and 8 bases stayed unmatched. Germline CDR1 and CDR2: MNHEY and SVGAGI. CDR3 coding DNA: TGTGCCAGCAGTTACTCGATGCGGGACAGGAGAAACACTGAAGCTTTCTTT. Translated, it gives CASSYSMRDRRNTEAFF.

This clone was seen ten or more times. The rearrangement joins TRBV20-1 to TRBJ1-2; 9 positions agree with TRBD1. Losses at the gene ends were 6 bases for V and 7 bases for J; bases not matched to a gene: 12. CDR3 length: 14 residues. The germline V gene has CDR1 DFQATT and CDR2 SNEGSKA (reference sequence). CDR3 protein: CSAARSDRGRGYTF. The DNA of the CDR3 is TGCAGTGCCGCCAGGTCGGACAGGGGTCGTGGCTACACCTTC.

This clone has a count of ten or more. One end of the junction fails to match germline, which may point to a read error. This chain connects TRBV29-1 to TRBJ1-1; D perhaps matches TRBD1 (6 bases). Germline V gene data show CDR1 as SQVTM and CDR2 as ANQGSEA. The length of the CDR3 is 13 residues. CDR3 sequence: CSIEVLAGQGAFF. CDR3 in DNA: TGCAGCATTGAAGTTTTGGCAGGCCAGGGGGCTTTCTTT.

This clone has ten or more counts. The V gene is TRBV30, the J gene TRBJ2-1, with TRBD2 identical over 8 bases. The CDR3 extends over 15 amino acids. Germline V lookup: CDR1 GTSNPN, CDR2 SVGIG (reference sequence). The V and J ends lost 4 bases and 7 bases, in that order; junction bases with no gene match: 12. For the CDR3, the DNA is TGTGCCTGGAACCTGATCGGGGGGGGCGGAAATGAGCAGTTCTTC. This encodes CAWNLIGGGGNEQFF.

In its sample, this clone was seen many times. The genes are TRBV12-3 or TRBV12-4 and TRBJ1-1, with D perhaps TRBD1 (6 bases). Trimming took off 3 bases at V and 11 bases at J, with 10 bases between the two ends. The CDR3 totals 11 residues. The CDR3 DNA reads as TGTGCCAGCAGTTTTAGAGGGGGGGCTTTCTTT. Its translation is CASSFRGGAFF.

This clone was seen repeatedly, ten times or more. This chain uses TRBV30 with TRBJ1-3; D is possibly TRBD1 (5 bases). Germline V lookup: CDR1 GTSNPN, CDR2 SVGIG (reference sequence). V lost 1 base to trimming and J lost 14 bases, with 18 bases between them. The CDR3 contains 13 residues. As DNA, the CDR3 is TGTGCCTGGAGTGCGCGCCCGGGGCCCCCCGTATATTTT. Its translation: CAWSARPGPPVYF.

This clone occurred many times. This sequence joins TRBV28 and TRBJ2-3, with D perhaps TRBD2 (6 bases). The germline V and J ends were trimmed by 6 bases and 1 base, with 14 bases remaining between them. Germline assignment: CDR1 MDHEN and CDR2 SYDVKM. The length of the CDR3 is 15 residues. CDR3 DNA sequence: TGTGCCAGCAGCCCAGGCGGGGTGGGCACAGATACGCAGTATTTT. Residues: CASSPGGVGTDTQYF. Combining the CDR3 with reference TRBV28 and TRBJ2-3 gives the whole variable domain DVKVTQSSRYLVKRTGEKVFLECVQDMDHENMFWYRQDPGLGLRLIYFSYDVKMKEKGDIPEGYSVSREKKERFSLILESASTNQTSMYLCASSPGGVGTDTQYFGPGTRLTVL.

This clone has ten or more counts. The CDR3 nucleotides read TGCGCCAGCAGCATCCGGACAGGGGCCCAAACCGATACGCAGTATTTT. This sequence encodes CASSIRTGAQTDTQYF. The chain is built from TRBV5-1 and TRBJ2-3; 9 positions agree with TRBD1. V gave up 4 bases and J gave up 6 bases; unmatched junction bases: 12. Per the germline V gene, CDR1 is SGHRS and CDR2 is YFSETQ. The CDR3 sequence is 16 residues long.

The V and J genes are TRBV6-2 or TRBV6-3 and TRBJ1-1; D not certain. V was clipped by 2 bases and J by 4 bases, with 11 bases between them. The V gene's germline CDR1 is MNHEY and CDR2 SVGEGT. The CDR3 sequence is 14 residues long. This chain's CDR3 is CASSYTNRGTEAFF. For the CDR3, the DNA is TGTGCCAGCAGTTACACGAACCGTGGCACTGAAGCTTTCTTT.

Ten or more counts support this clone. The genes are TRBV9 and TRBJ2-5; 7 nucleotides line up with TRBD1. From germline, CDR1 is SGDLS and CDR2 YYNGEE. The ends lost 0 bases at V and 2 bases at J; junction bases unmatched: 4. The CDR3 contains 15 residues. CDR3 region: CASSVGADRQETQYF. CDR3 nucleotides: TGTGCCAGCAGCGTAGGGGCGGACAGGCAAGAGACCCAGTACTTC. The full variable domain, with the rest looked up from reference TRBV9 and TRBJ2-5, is DSGVTQTPKHLITATGQRVTLRCSPRSGDLSVYWYQQSLDQGLQFLIQYYNGEERAKGNILERFSAQQFPDLHSELNLSSLELGDSALYFCASSVGADRQETQYFGPGTRLLVL.

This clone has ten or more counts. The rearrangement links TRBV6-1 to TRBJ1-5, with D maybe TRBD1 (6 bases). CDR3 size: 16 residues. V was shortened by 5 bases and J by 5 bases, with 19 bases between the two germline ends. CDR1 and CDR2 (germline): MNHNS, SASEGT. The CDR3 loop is CASSPRYTGRDQPQHF. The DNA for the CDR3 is TGTGCCAGCAGTCCACGCTATACAGGGAGGGATCAGCCCCAGCATTTT.

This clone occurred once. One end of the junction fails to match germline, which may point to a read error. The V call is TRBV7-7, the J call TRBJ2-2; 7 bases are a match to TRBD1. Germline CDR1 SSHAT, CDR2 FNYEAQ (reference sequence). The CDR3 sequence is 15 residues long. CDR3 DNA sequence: TGTGCTAGCAGCCCGGTGGGACAGCCGACCGGGGAGCTGTTTTTT. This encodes CASSPVGQPTGELFF.

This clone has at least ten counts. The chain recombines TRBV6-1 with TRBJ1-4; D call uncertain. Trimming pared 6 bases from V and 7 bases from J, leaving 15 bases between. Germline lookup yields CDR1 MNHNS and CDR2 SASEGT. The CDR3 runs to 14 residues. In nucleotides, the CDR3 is TGTGCCAGCAGCCGCGAGGAGAGCAGTGAAAAACTGTTTTTT. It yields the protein CASSREESSEKLFF.

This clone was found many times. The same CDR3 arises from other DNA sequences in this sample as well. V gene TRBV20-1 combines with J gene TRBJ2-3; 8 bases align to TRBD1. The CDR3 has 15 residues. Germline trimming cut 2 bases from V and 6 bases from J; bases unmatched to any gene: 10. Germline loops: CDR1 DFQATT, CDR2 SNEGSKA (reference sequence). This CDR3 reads CSARLIGTGTDTQYF. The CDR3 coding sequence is TGCAGTGCTAGACTGATAGGGACAGGAACTGATACGCAGTATTTT.

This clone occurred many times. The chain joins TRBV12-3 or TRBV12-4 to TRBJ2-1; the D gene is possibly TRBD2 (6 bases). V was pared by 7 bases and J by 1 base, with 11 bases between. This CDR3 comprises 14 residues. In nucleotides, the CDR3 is TGTGCCAGCACAGCGGGTGGGTCCTACAATGAGCAGTTCTTC. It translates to CASTAGGSYNEQFF.

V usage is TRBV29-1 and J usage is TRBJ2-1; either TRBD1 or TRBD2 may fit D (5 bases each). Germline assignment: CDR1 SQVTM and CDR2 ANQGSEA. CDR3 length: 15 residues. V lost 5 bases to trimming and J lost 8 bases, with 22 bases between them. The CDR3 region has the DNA TGCAGCGTTAGGAAGGGAACCACCAGAGGGGATGAGCAGTTCTTC. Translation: CSVRKGTTRGDEQFF.

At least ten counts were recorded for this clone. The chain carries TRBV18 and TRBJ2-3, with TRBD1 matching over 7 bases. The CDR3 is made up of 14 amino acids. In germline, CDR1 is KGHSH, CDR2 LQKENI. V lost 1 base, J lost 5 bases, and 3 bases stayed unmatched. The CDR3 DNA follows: TGTGCCAGCTCACCACGACAGGGAATAGATACGCAGTATTTT. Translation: CASSPRQGIDTQYF.

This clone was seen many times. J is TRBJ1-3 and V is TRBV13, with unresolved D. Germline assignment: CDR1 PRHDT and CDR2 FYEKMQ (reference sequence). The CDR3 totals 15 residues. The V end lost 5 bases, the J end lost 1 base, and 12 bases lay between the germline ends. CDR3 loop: CASSLYGDSGNTIYF. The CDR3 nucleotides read TGTGCCAGCAGCCTCTACGGGGATTCTGGAAACACCATATATTTT.

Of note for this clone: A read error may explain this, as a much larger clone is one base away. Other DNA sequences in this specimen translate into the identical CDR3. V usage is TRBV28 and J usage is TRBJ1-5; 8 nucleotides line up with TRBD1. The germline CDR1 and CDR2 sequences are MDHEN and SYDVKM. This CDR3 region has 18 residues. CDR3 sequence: CASSSLIDRGKGNQPQHF. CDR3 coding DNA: TGTGCCAGCAGTTCCCTCATTGACAGGGGAAAGGGCAATCAGCCACAGCATTTT.

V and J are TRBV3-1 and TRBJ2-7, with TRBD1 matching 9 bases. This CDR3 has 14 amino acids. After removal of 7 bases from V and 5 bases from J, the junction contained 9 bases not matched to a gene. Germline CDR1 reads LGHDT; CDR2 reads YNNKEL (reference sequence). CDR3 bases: TGTGCCAGCACCCACGGGACAGGGTCGGACGAGCAGTACTTC. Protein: CASTHGTGSDEQYF.

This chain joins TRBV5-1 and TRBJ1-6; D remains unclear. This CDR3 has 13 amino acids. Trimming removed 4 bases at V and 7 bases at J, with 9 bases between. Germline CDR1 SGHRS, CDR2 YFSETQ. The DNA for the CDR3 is TGCGCCAGCAGCAGTAAACAGAATTCACCCCTCCACTTT. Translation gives CASSSKQNSPLHF. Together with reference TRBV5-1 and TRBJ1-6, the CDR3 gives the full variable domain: KAGVTQTPRYLIKTRGQQVTLSCSPISGHRSVSWYQQTPGQGLQFLFEYFSETQRNKGNFPGRFSGRQFSNSRSEMNVSTLELGDSALYLCASSSKQNSPLHFGNGTRLTVT.

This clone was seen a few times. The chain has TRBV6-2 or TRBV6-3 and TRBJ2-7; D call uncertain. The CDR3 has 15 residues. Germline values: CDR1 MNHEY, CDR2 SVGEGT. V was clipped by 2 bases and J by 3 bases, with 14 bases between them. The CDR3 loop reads CASSYGRLYCYEQYF. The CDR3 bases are TGTGCCAGCAGTTACGGAAGGCTTTACTGCTACGAGCAGTACTTC.

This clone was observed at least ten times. CDR3 DNA sequence: TGTGCCAGCAGTTACGCAGGGATTTGGGGCTACACCTTC. Residues: CASSYAGIWGYTF. This chain joins TRBV6-2 or TRBV6-3 and TRBJ1-2; the D gene is possibly TRBD1 (5 bases). The CDR3 is 13 residues long. Between the trimmed V and J ends, which lost 2 bases and 8 bases, there was a span of 12 bases. From germline, CDR1 is MNHEY and CDR2 SVGEGT.